The 30 T cell receptor beta chains presented below share a single source sample, sequenced in a study of blood T cell repertoires in COVID-19. Method: immunoSEQ multiplex PCR; TCRdb's copy keeps in-frame clones and lacks some. The data show around 68,000 clones, approximately 92% seen once. Sample: peripheral blood. Receptors were obtained from a man aged 45-65 years with acute or convalescent COVID-19.

The table lists this clone with a count of one. The V gene is TRBV5-4, the J gene TRBJ1-1, with a possible D match to TRBD1 (6 bases). Germline V gene sequence: CDR1 SGHNT, CDR2 YYREEE (reference sequence). This CDR3 has 14 residues. The V and J ends lost 6 bases and 0 bases respectively, with 12 bases between them. CDR3 amino acids: CASNRDMLNTEAFF. In DNA form, the CDR3 reads TGTGCCAGCAACAGGGACATGTTGAACACTGAAGCTTTCTTT.

The CDR3 region is CAWSARTVPLYEQYF. The CDR3, as DNA: TGTGCCTGGAGTGCTCGGACAGTCCCTCTATACGAGCAGTACTTC. The rearrangement joins TRBV30 to TRBJ2-7; tentatively, D is TRBD1 (6 bases). CDR1 and CDR2 (germline): GTSNPN, SVGIG (reference sequence). Between the trimmed V and J ends, which lost 1 base and 4 bases, there was a span of 17 bases. The CDR3 runs 15 residues.

CDR3 protein: CASSLRAGTGDYHEQYF. CDR3 in DNA: TGTGCCAGCAGTTTACGAGCCGGGACAGGGGATTACCACGAGCAGTATTTT. V and J are TRBV27 and TRBJ2-3, with 10 nucleotides matching TRBD1. V lost 2 bases to trimming and J lost 11 bases; unmatched junction nucleotides: 16. There are 17 residues in the CDR3. Germline lookup yields CDR1 MNHEY and CDR2 SMNVEV (reference sequence).

The chain employs TRBV27 and TRBJ1-5, with unresolved D. The CDR3 consists of 13 residues. Germline V lookup: CDR1 MNHEY, CDR2 SMNVEV (reference sequence). Between the trimmed V and J ends, which lost 4 bases and 6 bases, there was a span of 10 bases. CDR3 nucleotides: TGTGCCAGCAGTTCCCACCTCGGTCAGCCCCAGCATTTT. Translation gives CASSSHLGQPQHF.

CDR3 coding DNA: TGTGCCACCGGAAGGGACAGTTATAATTCACCCCTCCACTTT. Translation gives CATGRDSYNSPLHF. This chain joins TRBV6-6 and TRBJ1-6; 7 nucleotides agree with TRBD1. Germline trimming cut 10 bases from V and 4 bases from J; bases unmatched to any gene: 7. This CDR3 has 14 residues. Germline-derived CDR1 and CDR2 are MNHNY and SVGAGI (reference sequence).

J is TRBJ1-6 and V is TRBV7-9, with D unresolved. Trimming cost V 5 bases and J 12 bases, with 20 bases left between them. The CDR3 covers 15 residues. Germline loops: CDR1 SEHNR, CDR2 FQNEAQ (reference sequence). CDR3 amino acids: CASSESGFAGLPLHF. CDR3 coding DNA: TGTGCCAGCAGCGAAAGCGGGTTCGCGGGTTTACCCCTCCACTTT. Filled out from reference TRBV7-9 and TRBJ1-6, the complete variable domain reads DTGVSQNPRHKITKRGQNVTFRCDPISEHNRLYWYRQTLGQGPEFLTYFQNEAQLEKSRLLSDRFSAERPKGSFSTLEIQRTEQGDSAMYLCASSESGFAGLPLHFGNGTRLTVT.

This clone has only one observation. The V and J genes are TRBV6-5 and TRBJ2-1, with D hard to call. From germline, CDR1 is MNHEY and CDR2 SVGAGI. CDR3 size: 14 residues. Trimming cost V 5 bases and J 3 bases, with 11 bases left between them. The CDR3 coding sequence is TGTGCCAGCAGTACTGGCGGATTCTACAATGAGCAGTTCTTC. This translates into CASSTGGFYNEQFF.

The chain carries TRBV19 and TRBJ1-5; 8 bases agree with TRBD1. The V and J ends lost 0 bases and 8 bases, in that order; junction bases with no gene match: 9. The V gene's germline CDR1 is LNHDA and CDR2 SQIVND (reference sequence). The CDR3 extends over 16 amino acids. CDR3 sequence (DNA): TGTGCCAGTAGTATAGAGAGACAGGGGAATCAAAAGCCCCAGCATTTT. Translated: CASSIERQGNQKPQHF.

V gene TRBV6-2 or TRBV6-3 combines with J gene TRBJ1-5; no reliable D call. From germline, CDR1 is MNHEY and CDR2 SVGEGT. This CDR3 region has 14 residues. The V and J ends lost 1 base and 0 bases respectively, with 4 bases between them. The chain's CDR3 is CASSYYYSNQPQHF. CDR3 DNA sequence: TGTGCCAGCAGTTACTACTATAGCAATCAGCCCCAGCATTTT.

The chain has TRBV9 and TRBJ1-5; 7 bases line up with TRBD1. Germline lookup yields CDR1 SGDLS and CDR2 YYNGEE. This CDR3 region has 15 residues. V was clipped by 4 bases and J by 3 bases; unmatched bases: 7. CDR3 coding DNA: TGTGCCAGCAGCTCCGGGGGACAGATCAATCAGCCCCAGCATTTT. It codes for CASSSGGQINQPQHF.

In its sample, this clone was seen once. The chain is built from TRBV11-3 and TRBJ2-1; 8 bases are a match to TRBD2. CDR1 SGHNT and CDR2 YENEEA come from the germline V gene. The V segment lost 5 bases and the J segment 4 bases; nucleotides outside the gene matches: 13. CDR3 length equals 17 residues. The CDR3 sequence is CASSPAPGLVTYNEQFF. The CDR3 bases are TGTGCCAGCAGCCCAGCCCCGGGACTAGTTACTTACAATGAGCAGTTCTTC.

This clone occurred a few times. The chain links TRBV5-5 to TRBJ2-3; 7 nucleotides align to TRBD2. Germline lookup yields CDR1 SGHKS and CDR2 YYEKEE (reference sequence). There are 14 residues in the CDR3. J was trimmed by 5 bases and V by 4 bases; bases with no gene match: 7. CDR3 DNA: TGTGCCAGCAGCGGCGGGGGAGTAGAAGATACGCAGTATTTT. Its translation is CASSGGGVEDTQYF. The full variable domain, with the rest looked up from reference TRBV5-5 and TRBJ2-3, is DAGVTQSPTHLIKTRGQQVTLRCSPISGHKSVSWYQQVLGQGPQFIFQYYEKEERGRGNFPDRFSARQFPNYSSELNVNALLLGDSALYLCASSGGGVEDTQYFGPGTRLTVL.

The chain has TRBV5-1 and TRBJ1-5; D is undetermined. The CDR3 runs to 15 residues. Germline V gene sequence: CDR1 SGHRS, CDR2 YFSETQ. Deletions cut 4 bases from V and 4 bases from J, with 15 bases between. Here the CDR3 reads CASSPGVGNNQPQHF. As DNA, the CDR3 is TGCGCCAGCAGCCCCGGAGTAGGAAATAATCAGCCCCAGCATTTT.

The chain has TRBV30 and TRBJ1-3; D might be TRBD1 (6 bases). Trimming pared 4 bases from V and 2 bases from J, leaving 9 bases between. The CDR3 has 13 amino acids. CDR1 GTSNPN and CDR2 SVGIG come from the germline V gene (reference sequence). CDR3: CAWNTGTGNTIYF. The CDR3, as DNA: TGTGCCTGGAATACAGGGACTGGAAACACCATATATTTT.

The chain has TRBV11-2 and TRBJ2-1; D gene unclear. This CDR3 comprises 15 residues. CDR1 is SGHAT and CDR2 is FQNNGV in the germline V gene. The ends were cut back, 5 bases at V and 4 bases at J, with 15 bases in the middle. CDR3 amino acids: CASSPISSKYNEQFF. CDR3 DNA: TGTGCCAGCAGCCCTATTAGCTCCAAGTACAATGAGCAGTTCTTC.

V is TRBV7-9 and J is TRBJ2-1; TRBD2 aligns across 12 bases. Germline CDR1 and CDR2: SEHNR and FQNEAQ (reference sequence). With 2 bases clipped from V and 9 bases from J, the junction kept 8 bases outside the gene matches. CDR3 size: 16 residues. In nucleotides, the CDR3 is TGTGCCAGCAGCTTAATCGCTAGCGGGAGGGATGCTGAGCAGTTCTTC. Its protein is CASSLIASGRDAEQFF.

The CDR3 here is CASSSPGLNEQFF. The CDR3 DNA reads as TGCGCCAGCAGCTCCCCGGGACTCAATGAGCAGTTCTTC. V is TRBV5-1 and J is TRBJ2-1; D is possibly TRBD2 (6 bases). Germline V gives CDR1 SGHRS, CDR2 YFSETQ. The CDR3 has 13 amino acids. Trimming stripped 3 bases from V and 6 bases from J, with 10 bases between.

The rearrangement links TRBV29-1 to TRBJ2-7, with 13 bases aligning to TRBD2. V was clipped by 3 bases and J by 2 bases; unmatched bases: 4. This CDR3 region has 15 residues. CDR1 SQVTM and CDR2 ANQGSEA come from the germline V gene. The CDR3 spells CSVDRGTSGTYEQYF. The CDR3 DNA sequence: TGCAGCGTTGACCGGGGGACTAGCGGGACCTACGAGCAGTACTTC.

This rearrangement joins TRBV24-1 to TRBJ2-2; the match to TRBD1 covers 8 bases. This CDR3 comprises 15 residues. The germline V gene has CDR1 KGHDR and CDR2 SFDVKD. V trimming: 5 bases; J trimming: 3 bases; junction bases outside the gene matches: 4. Here the CDR3 reads CATSAETGDTGELFF. The CDR3 DNA reads TGTGCCACCAGTGCGGAGACAGGGGACACCGGGGAGCTGTTTTTT.

The chain links TRBV7-9 to TRBJ2-1; the match to TRBD2 covers 8 bases. The CDR3 loop spans 16 amino acids. V lost 5 bases, J lost 9 bases, and 15 bases stayed unmatched. The V gene's germline CDR1 is SEHNR and CDR2 FQNEAQ (reference sequence). CDR3 sequence reads: CASSKRPGLDVSEQFF. CDR3 bases: TGTGCCAGCAGCAAAAGACCGGGACTAGATGTGAGTGAGCAGTTCTTC.

This chain connects TRBV25-1 to TRBJ1-2; 8 nucleotides match TRBD1. The germline CDR1 and CDR2 sequences are MGHDK and SYGVNS. Losses at the gene ends were 4 bases for V and 2 bases for J; bases not matched to a gene: 9. This CDR3 is built from 16 residues. The CDR3 sequence: CASSAQGAVVNYGYTF. Written as DNA, the CDR3 is TGTGCCAGCAGTGCCCAGGGGGCAGTAGTCAACTATGGCTACACCTTC.

The chain uses TRBV5-4 and TRBJ1-6, with D perhaps TRBD1 (6 bases). V lost 4 bases to trimming and J lost 6 bases, with 11 bases between them. The CDR3 totals 14 residues. The germline V gene has CDR1 SGHNT and CDR2 YYREEE (reference sequence). CDR3 loop: CASSPGTINSPLHF. DNA of the CDR3: TGTGCCAGCAGCCCCGGGACAATTAATTCACCCCTCCACTTT.

This sequence joins TRBV21-1 and TRBJ2-1; the D call of TRBD2 is as the table states it, not checked on the DNA. TRBV21-1 is a pseudogene locus. This CDR3 is built from 15 residues. CDR3 protein: CASRFSGRADNEQFF. The CDR3 DNA follows: TGTGCCAGCAGATTTAGCGGGAGGGCCGACAATGAGCAGTTCTTC.

This chain links TRBV7-9 with TRBJ1-2; 7 bases line up with TRBD1. In germline, CDR1 is SEHNR, CDR2 FQNEAQ (reference sequence). The V segment lost 3 bases and the J segment 1 base; nucleotides outside the gene matches: 5. This CDR3 comprises 15 residues. The CDR3 loop reads CASSFRGTDNYGYTF. The CDR3 region has the DNA TGTGCCAGCAGCTTCAGGGGGACTGATAACTATGGCTACACCTTC.

This chain uses TRBV30 with TRBJ2-1; the match to TRBD2 covers 12 bases. After removal of 1 base from V and 15 bases from J, the junction contained 7 bases not matched to a gene. This CDR3 is built from 13 residues. Germline V gene lookup returns CDR1 GTSNPN and CDR2 SVGIG (reference sequence). In DNA form, the CDR3 reads TGTGCCTGGAGTGAAGAGACTAGCGGGAGTCGGTTCTTC. It is translated as CAWSEETSGSRFF.

V gene TRBV12-5 combines with J gene TRBJ1-1; D not certain. V lost 3 bases and J 0 bases, leaving 8 bases between the germline ends. Germline CDR1 reads LGHNT; CDR2 reads FRNRAP. The CDR3 consists of 14 residues. The CDR3 loop reads CASGFPEMNTEAFF. CDR3 DNA: TGTGCTAGTGGTTTCCCCGAGATGAACACTGAAGCTTTCTTT. Looking up the rest from reference TRBV12-5 and TRBJ1-1 gives the full variable domain: DARVTQTPRHKVTEMGQEVTMRCQPILGHNTVFWYRQTMMQGLELLAYFRNRAPLDDSGMPKDRFSAEMPDATLATLKIQPSEPRDSAVYFCASGFPEMNTEAFFGQGTRLTVV.

This chain joins TRBV7-2 and TRBJ2-5, with a possible D match to TRBD1 (5 bases). This CDR3 is built from 13 residues. V was pared by 5 bases and J by 9 bases, with 16 bases between. In germline, CDR1 is SGHTA, CDR2 FQGNSA. The CDR3, as DNA: TGTGCCAGCAGCATAAACACGGAAGGGGCCCAGTACTTC. Encoded protein: CASSINTEGAQYF.

This clone was seen a handful of times. This chain connects TRBV30 to TRBJ1-2; no firm D call. Trimming took off 0 bases at V and 5 bases at J, with 10 bases between the two ends. This CDR3 contains 13 residues. Germline values: CDR1 GTSNPN, CDR2 SVGIG (reference sequence). CDR3 DNA: TGTGCCTGGAGTGTATCCTTCTCGTATGGCTACACCTTC. Its translation: CAWSVSFSYGYTF.

This sequence joins TRBV21-1 and TRBJ1-1; the table's D call, TRBD1, has no DNA check behind it. TRBV21-1 is given as a pseudogene. The CDR3 has 20 residues. CDR3 sequence: CASSKVSGTGARVGNTEAFF. The CDR3 coding sequence is TGTGCCAGCAGCAAAGTCTCGGGGACAGGCGCCAGGGTGGGGAACACTGAAGCTTTCTTT.

The chain links TRBV7-2 to TRBJ2-7, with a possible D match to TRBD1 (5 bases). The CDR3 spans 13 residues. Germline V CDR1 and CDR2: SGHTA, FQGNSA. The V end was cut by 3 bases, the J end by 2 bases, with 8 bases between. The CDR3 reads CASSFSTAYEQYV. CDR3 in DNA: TGTGCCAGCAGCTTTTCGACAGCCTACGAGCAGTACGTC.